These 26 T cell receptor beta chains were all obtained from the same sample, sequenced in a study of T cell responses to AZD1222 COVID-19 vaccine. TCRdb's table, derived via immunoSEQ multiplex PCR, lists solely in-frame clones and lacks some. The repertoire has roughly 190,000 clones, about 92% of them found once; the top ten carry roughly 3.9%. The starting material was peripheral blood, obtained on day 0 of AZD1222 vaccination. The receptors were gathered from an adult in good health.

This chain links TRBV5-1 with TRBJ2-5; TRBD2 might be the D (5 bases). V shed 5 bases and J shed 2 bases, with 13 bases lying between them. This CDR3 spans 14 amino acids. Germline CDR1 and CDR2: SGHRS and YFSETQ. The CDR3, as DNA: TGCGCCAGCAGTCCCACGAGCGGACAAGAGACCCAGTACTTC. Protein product: CASSPTSGQETQYF.

DNA of the CDR3: TGCGCCAGCAGCTCCTTTTTGGGACTAGCGGGAGGGAACACCGGGGAGCTGTTTTTT. Translating gives CASSSFLGLAGGNTGELFF. This chain links TRBV5-1 with TRBJ2-2; 15 bases are shared with TRBD2. Looked up from germline, CDR1 is SGHRS and CDR2 is YFSETQ. Germline trimming cut 3 bases from V and 1 base from J; bases unmatched to any gene: 7. The CDR3 is 19 residues long.

The genes are TRBV5-4 and TRBJ2-1, with unresolved D. Trimming removed 5 bases from V and 0 bases from J, with 6 bases in between. The CDR3 length is 13 residues. CDR1 is SGHNT and CDR2 is YYREEE in the germline V gene (reference sequence). CDR3 nucleotides: TGTGCCAGCAGTAAAGTCTCCTACAATGAGCAGTTCTTC. Translation: CASSKVSYNEQFF.

This chain joins TRBV9 and TRBJ2-7, with D possibly TRBD2 on 6 matching bases. The germline V gene has CDR1 SGDLS and CDR2 YYNGEE. The CDR3 consists of 15 residues. With 3 bases removed from V and 3 bases from J, the gap between germline ends came to 16 bases. CDR3 DNA sequence: TGTGCCAGCAGCGCAGGACCCCAGACTAGCTACGAGCAGTACTTC. Translating gives CASSAGPQTSYEQYF.

This rearrangement joins TRBV7-6 to TRBJ2-7, with 13 bases lining up with TRBD2. Germline V gene sequence: CDR1 SGHVS, CDR2 FNYEAQ. The CDR3 is 15 amino acids. The J segment lost 2 bases and the V segment lost 5 bases, leaving 3 bases of the junction unmatched. This CDR3 reads CASSLGTSGTYEQYF. Here the CDR3 DNA reads TGTGCCAGCAGCCTAGGGACTAGCGGGACCTACGAGCAGTACTTC. The whole variable domain, filled in from reference TRBV7-6 and TRBJ2-7, reads GAGVSQSPRYKVTKRGQDVALRCDPISGHVSLYWYRQALGQGPEFLTYFNYEAQQDKSGLPNDRFSAERPEGSISTLTIQRTEQRDSAMYRCASSLGTSGTYEQYFGPGTRLTVT.

The rearrangement links TRBV5-4 to TRBJ2-2; D unresolved. The ends were cut back, 4 bases at V and 7 bases at J, with 11 bases in the middle. The germline V gene has CDR1 SGHNT and CDR2 YYREEE (reference sequence). This CDR3 region has 13 residues. The CDR3 loop is CASSPRGGGELFF. For the CDR3, the DNA is TGTGCCAGCAGCCCCCGCGGCGGCGGGGAGCTGTTTTTT.

J is TRBJ1-1 and V is TRBV10-3; D is unresolved. Between the trimmed V and J ends, which lost 0 bases and 3 bases, there was a span of 14 bases. The CDR3 has 16 amino acids. CDR1 ENHRY and CDR2 SYGVKD come from the germline V gene. CDR3 protein: CAISESMAGEHTEAFF. Written as DNA, the CDR3 is TGTGCCATCAGTGAGTCGATGGCGGGTGAACACACTGAAGCTTTCTTT.

The J gene is TRBJ1-2, the V gene TRBV19; 7 bases line up with TRBD1. There are 15 residues in the CDR3. Germline V lookup: CDR1 LNHDA, CDR2 SQIVND (reference sequence). J lost 5 bases, V lost 9 bases, and 15 bases had no gene match. CDR3 bases: TGTGCCAGCGACTCGGACAGGCTCAGCGGTTATGGCTACACCTTC. Encoded protein: CASDSDRLSGYGYTF.

This clone appeared a few times. Germline and junction disagree at one end, which may indicate a read error. The V and J genes are TRBV19 and TRBJ1-1; D unresolved. CDR3 length equals 15 residues. Germline V gene lookup returns CDR1 LNHDA and CDR2 SQIVND (reference sequence). CDR3 DNA sequence: TGTGCCAGCAGTATAAGACGTAATGGGGACACTGAAGCTTTCTTT. It is translated as CASSIRRNGDTEAFF. Using reference TRBV19 and TRBJ1-1 for the parts outside the CDR3, the full variable domain is DGGITQSPKYLFRKEGQNVTLSCEQNLNHDAMYWYRQDPGQGLRLIYYSQIVNDFQKGDIAEGYSVSREKKESFPLTVTSAQKNPTAFYLCASSIRRNGDTEAFFGQGTRLTVV.

A note on this clone: The same CDR3 is also encoded by other DNA sequences in this sample. The chain recombines TRBV19 with TRBJ2-6; no clear D. V gave up 0 bases and J gave up 0 bases, with 6 bases separating them. This CDR3 has 16 residues. Germline lookup yields CDR1 LNHDA and CDR2 SQIVND (reference sequence). The CDR3 spells CASSIEGDSGANVLTF. CDR3 in DNA: TGTGCCAGTAGTATAGAGGGCGACTCTGGGGCCAACGTCCTGACTTTC.

CDR3 protein: CASGSGNPQETQYF. The DNA of the CDR3 is TGTGCTAGTGGTTCAGGGAATCCCCAAGAGACCCAGTACTTC. This rearrangement joins TRBV12-5 to TRBJ2-5, with a weak D call TRBD1 (5 bases). Germline V gene data show CDR1 as LGHNT and CDR2 as FRNRAP. The CDR3 contains 14 residues. Trimming cost V 4 bases and J 1 base, with 10 bases left between them.

This chain links TRBV24-1 with TRBJ2-5; D could derive from TRBD1 or TRBD2 (5 bases each). CDR3 length: 17 residues. Germline lookup yields CDR1 KGHDR and CDR2 SFDVKD. Trimming cost V 2 bases and J 3 bases, with 18 bases left between them. This CDR3 reads CATSDWGIGTGEETQYF. CDR3 bases: TGTGCCACCAGTGATTGGGGGATCGGGACCGGGGAAGAGACCCAGTACTTC.

The chain carries TRBV5-5 and TRBJ1-2, with 12 bases fitting TRBD1. CDR1 is SGHKS, CDR2 YYEKEE, per germline (reference sequence). This CDR3 spans 17 amino acids. The V gene end was trimmed by 2 bases and the J gene end by 7 bases; junction bases not matched to a gene: 12. The CDR3 coding sequence is TGTGCCAGCAGCTTATCCCGGGACAGGGGGCGAAGGTTTGGCTACACCTTC. It translates to CASSLSRDRGRRFGYTF.

The J gene is TRBJ1-2, the V gene TRBV5-1, with TRBD1 as a possible D gene (5 bases). This CDR3 is 17 amino acids long. CDR1 and CDR2 (germline): SGHRS, YFSETQ. V was clipped by 3 bases and J by 4 bases, with 22 bases between them. The CDR3 nucleotides read TGCGCCAGCAGCTCACGACAGAAGATCACTGGAGGCTATGGCTACACCTTC. Translated: CASSSRQKITGGYGYTF. Looking up the rest from reference TRBV5-1 and TRBJ1-2 gives the full variable domain: KAGVTQTPRYLIKTRGQQVTLSCSPISGHRSVSWYQQTPGQGLQFLFEYFSETQRNKGNFPGRFSGRQFSNSRSEMNVSTLELGDSALYLCASSSRQKITGGYGYTFGSGTRLTVV.

The chain employs TRBV14 and TRBJ2-7; tentatively, D is TRBD1 (6 bases). Germline V CDR1 and CDR2: SGHDN, FVKESK. This CDR3 is built from 14 residues. The V and J ends lost 0 bases and 5 bases respectively, with 11 bases between them. CDR3 nucleotide sequence: TGTGCCAGCAGCCAAGATTTCTACAGGGACGAGCAGTACTTC. Translating it yields CASSQDFYRDEQYF.

This chain connects TRBV6-4 to TRBJ1-6; 10 nucleotides line up with TRBD1. CDR1 and CDR2 from the germline V gene are MRHNA and SNTAGT. V lost 3 bases, J lost 9 bases, and 5 bases stayed unmatched. The CDR3 is made up of 15 amino acids. The CDR3 DNA is TGTGCCAGCAGTGAAGAGACAGGGGGCACTTCACCCCTCCACTTT. This gives the protein CASSEETGGTSPLHF.

V is TRBV7-9 and J is TRBJ1-2; a possible D gene is TRBD1 (5 bases). CDR1 SEHNR and CDR2 FQNEAQ come from the germline V gene (reference sequence). Deletions cut 4 bases from V and 5 bases from J, with 8 bases between. The CDR3 sequence is 12 residues long. The CDR3 DNA is TGTGCCAGCAGCTGGGAGGGGTATGGCTACACCTTC. Its protein is CASSWEGYGYTF.

The chain combines TRBV5-1 with TRBJ2-2; D ambiguous. The CDR3 runs 16 residues. V gave up 1 base and J gave up 0 bases, with 10 bases separating them. CDR1 SGHRS and CDR2 YFSETQ come from the germline V gene. The chain's CDR3 is CASSLRAATNTGELFF. The CDR3 nucleotides read TGCGCCAGCAGCTTGCGTGCTGCGACGAACACCGGGGAGCTGTTTTTT.

V gene TRBV5-5 combines with J gene TRBJ2-3; possibly TRBD1 for D (6 bases). Germline V lookup: CDR1 SGHKS, CDR2 YYEKEE (reference sequence). V shed 4 bases and J shed 6 bases, with 21 bases lying between them. The CDR3 runs 16 residues. CDR3 DNA: TGTGCCAGCAGCCCCTTGGCTACAGGGAGCTGGGATACGCAGTATTTT. Protein product: CASSPLATGSWDTQYF.

The J gene is TRBJ1-1, the V gene TRBV7-9; D perhaps matches TRBD1 (5 bases). CDR3 size: 17 residues. V shed 1 base and J shed 1 base, with 16 bases lying between them. Looked up from germline, CDR1 is SEHNR and CDR2 is FQNEAQ (reference sequence). The CDR3 nucleotides read TGTGCCAGCAGCTTAGTTGGGGGGTACTATTCGAACACTGAAGCTTTCTTT. It translates to CASSLVGGYYSNTEAFF.

There are a few counts of this clone. J is TRBJ2-7 and V is TRBV3-1 (or the pseudogene TRBV3-2), with a weak D call TRBD2 (6 bases). V was shortened by 4 bases and J by 0 bases, with 16 bases between the two germline ends. This CDR3 is built from 16 residues. Per germline, CDR1 LGHDT and CDR2 YNNKEL (reference sequence). DNA of the CDR3: TGTGCCAGCAGCCGAGGCCGGGACTTGAGCTCCTACGAGCAGTACTTC. Translated: CASSRGRDLSSYEQYF.

The rearrangement joins TRBV6-5 to TRBJ1-2; D might be TRBD1 (6 bases). The V gene lost 5 bases and the J gene lost 4 bases, with 14 bases spanning the gap. This CDR3 is 14 amino acids long. Germline V gives CDR1 MNHEY, CDR2 SVGAGI. The CDR3 region has the DNA TGTGCCAGCAGTCCCAGGGGCACCTTCTATGGCTACACCTTC. This codes for CASSPRGTFYGYTF.

This chain connects TRBV2 to TRBJ2-7, with D maybe TRBD2 (6 bases). V dropped 9 bases and J dropped 1 base, with 16 bases sitting between them. The CDR3 has 14 amino acids. Germline-derived CDR1 and CDR2 are SNHLY and FYNNEI. CDR3 in amino acids: CARQGGPGSYEQYF. In DNA form, the CDR3 reads TGTGCCAGACAAGGAGGGCCCGGTTCCTACGAGCAGTACTTC.

In its sample, this clone was seen once. This chain uses TRBV3-1 (or the pseudogene TRBV3-2) with TRBJ1-1, with 7 bases that match TRBD1. The germline V gene has CDR1 LGHDT and CDR2 YNNKEL (reference sequence). CDR3 length: 15 residues. V lost 4 bases, J lost 4 bases, and 9 bases stayed unmatched. Here the CDR3 DNA reads TGTGCCAGCAGCCCAATGACAGGGTTGATCACTGAAGCTTTCTTT. This sequence encodes CASSPMTGLITEAFF.

The chain links TRBV12-5 to TRBJ2-7; TRBD1 aligns across 7 bases. This CDR3 has 12 amino acids. V was pared by 3 bases and J by 5 bases, with 1 base of the junction left unmatched. The germline gives CDR1 LGHNT, CDR2 FRNRAP. The CDR3 loop is CASGFGTDEQYF. In nucleotides, the CDR3 is TGTGCTAGTGGTTTCGGGACAGACGAGCAGTACTTC.

For the CDR3, the DNA is TGTGCCAGCTCACCGTTCAGGGGCCGAATGAACACCGGGGAGCTGTTTTTT. It is translated as CASSPFRGRMNTGELFF. This sequence joins TRBV18 and TRBJ2-2, with D possibly matching TRBD1 (6 bases). The CDR3 loop spans 17 amino acids. V was cut by 3 bases and J by 1 base, with 15 bases left in between. The V gene's germline CDR1 is KGHSH and CDR2 LQKENI.